This entry describes one T cell receptor beta chain. What it binds is not known. This record belongs to a study of beta chain features in type 1 diabetes. The wider study: Patients shared similar age, gender and cell yields with healthy donors. Examination of sorted cells across all samples involved around 98 million cells.

Reverse transcribing all isolated RNA meant expressed TCRB transcripts were sequenced. The repertoire was sequenced with immunoSEQ multiplex PCR; TCRdb's copy has only in-frame clones and lacks some. Among around 240,000 clones, 68% were seen once, and the ten largest hold roughly 0.048%. Sorting with CD45RO/CCR7/CD25/CD127/CD95/CD27 yielded naive, central memory, regulatory and stem-like memory CD4+ cells. Study-wide results and caveats: Type 1 diabetes patients had VDJ junctions that carried fewer insertions and more deletions.

This CDR3 contains 16 residues. V dropped 6 bases and J dropped 2; count of bases not matched to a gene: 8. The germline gives CDR1 SNHLY, CDR2 FYNNEI. This TCR came from a man younger than 40 in good health. Sequenced material: naive CD4+ T cells from blood. The rearrangement links TRBV2 to TRBJ2-3; 10 nucleotides align to TRBD2. CDR3 region: CASSPLAGALTDTQYF. Here the CDR3 DNA reads TGTGCCAGCAGCCCTCTAGCGGGGGCACTCACAGATACGCAGTATTTT.